This entry concerns a single T cell receptor beta chain. The antigen remains unidentified. The repertoire was sequenced with immunoSEQ multiplex PCR; TCRdb's copy has only in-frame clones and lacks some. The table records tens of thousands of clones, roughly 89% of them present only once. The sample originates from a study of OX40 agonist ivuxolimab in advanced cancers. Study overall: The dose-escalation cohort had hepatocellular carcinoma, melanoma, renal cell or head and neck cancer.

Study results and limitations: CD8+ T cells averaged more expanded clones than CD4+. At 0.1-3.0 mg/kg, partial responders had clonal expansion among the lowest observed.

On cycle 4 day 1 and cycle 7 day 1, as well as at baseline, blood was sampled. The CDR3 consists of 14 residues. V lost 6 bases and J 1 base, leaving 11 bases between the germline ends. Germline V gene data show CDR1 as MNHNS and CDR2 as SASEGT. This specimen consisted of CD4+ or CD8+ T cells sorted from blood, obtained in a trial of the OX40 agonist ivuxolimab. This chain joins TRBV6-1 and TRBJ2-3; D may be TRBD2 (6 bases). The sequence derives from an adult with an advanced solid tumor such as melanoma, head and neck, liver or kidney cancer. For the CDR3, the DNA is TGTGCCAGCAGCCCGGGGGATGGCACAGATACGCAGTATTTT. It specifies CASSPGDGTDTQYF.